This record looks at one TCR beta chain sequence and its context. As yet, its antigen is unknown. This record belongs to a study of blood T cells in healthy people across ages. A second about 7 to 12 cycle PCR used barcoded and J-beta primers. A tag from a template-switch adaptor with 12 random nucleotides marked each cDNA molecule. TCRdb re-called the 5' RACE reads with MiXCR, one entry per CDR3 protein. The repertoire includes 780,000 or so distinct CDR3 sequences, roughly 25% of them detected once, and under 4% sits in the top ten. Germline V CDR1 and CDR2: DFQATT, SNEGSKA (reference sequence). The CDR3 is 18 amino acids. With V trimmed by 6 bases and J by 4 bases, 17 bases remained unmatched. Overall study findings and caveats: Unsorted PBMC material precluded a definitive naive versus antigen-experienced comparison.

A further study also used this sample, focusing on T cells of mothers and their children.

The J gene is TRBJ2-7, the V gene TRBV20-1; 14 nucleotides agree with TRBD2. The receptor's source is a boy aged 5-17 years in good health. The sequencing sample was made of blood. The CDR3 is CSAAGWILGTSGSYEQYF. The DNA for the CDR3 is TGCAGTGCCGCGGGGTGGATACTCGGGACTAGCGGGAGTTACGAGCAGTACTTC.